The 19 T cell receptor beta chains reported below all come from one sample, sequenced in a study of cytomegalovirus exposure and HLA in healthy donors. PCR was performed using 60 Vbeta and 13 Jbeta primers. The table came from immunoSEQ multiplex PCR; TCRdb's copy has only in-frame clones and leaves some out. The sample shows roughly 100,000 clones, roughly 80% of them seen only once. Specimen: PBMCs. These receptors all come from a man aged 60 to 69 in good health and CMV-seronegative.

V and J are TRBV18 and TRBJ2-1; no reliable D call. In germline, CDR1 is KGHSH, CDR2 LQKENI. The CDR3 has 15 amino acids. Trimming shortened V by 4 bases and J by 0 bases, and 10 bases separated the two germline ends. Here the CDR3 DNA reads TGTGCCAGCTCACGGAGCGCTAGCTCCTACAATGAGCAGTTCTTC. Translated: CASSRSASSYNEQFF.

This clone was seen a few times. The chain couples TRBV11-2 to TRBJ2-1; 9 bases are a match to TRBD2. With V trimmed by 2 bases and J by 4 bases, 3 bases remained unmatched. CDR3 length equals 15 residues. Germline CDR1 and CDR2: SGHAT and FQNNGV. The DNA of the CDR3 is TGTGCCAGCAGCTTAAGCGGGGGGCTTTACAATGAGCAGTTCTTC. Encoded protein: CASSLSGGLYNEQFF.

This chain connects TRBV5-1 to TRBJ1-1, with D unresolved. The CDR3 length is 13 residues. Germline V gives CDR1 SGHRS, CDR2 YFSETQ. Trimming cost V 1 base and J 5 bases, with 9 bases left between them. CDR3 sequence: CASSLSEVTEAFF. In DNA, the CDR3 is TGCGCCAGCAGCTTGTCAGAAGTAACTGAAGCTTTCTTT.

The chain is built from TRBV4-3 and TRBJ2-2; D is possibly TRBD1 (5 bases). CDR1 is LGHNA, CDR2 YSLEER, per germline. The length of the CDR3 is 15 residues. V dropped 0 bases and J dropped 7 bases, with 12 bases sitting between them. The CDR3 reads CASSQDLIRGGELFF. As DNA, the CDR3 is TGCGCCAGCAGCCAAGATCTAATTAGGGGCGGGGAGCTGTTTTTT.

A word on this clone: Other DNA sequences in this specimen translate into the identical CDR3. The rearrangement joins TRBV19 to TRBJ2-2; 8 bases fit TRBD1. CDR3 length: 15 amino acids. Germline V CDR1 and CDR2: LNHDA, SQIVND (reference sequence). Germline trimming cut 5 bases from V and 2 bases from J; bases unmatched to any gene: 4. The CDR3 reads CASSSPGGNTGELFF. The DNA of the CDR3 is TGTGCCAGTAGTTCTCCAGGGGGCAACACCGGGGAGCTGTTTTTT. The variable domain in full, with the rest retrieved from reference TRBV19 and TRBJ2-2, is DGGITQSPKYLFRKEGQNVTLSCEQNLNHDAMYWYRQDPGQGLRLIYYSQIVNDFQKGDIAEGYSVSREKKESFPLTVTSAQKNPTAFYLCASSSPGGNTGELFFGEGSRLTVL.

This chain joins TRBV30 and TRBJ2-7, with 8 bases matching TRBD1. Germline lookup yields CDR1 GTSNPN and CDR2 SVGIG (reference sequence). This CDR3 spans 13 amino acids. With 6 bases clipped from V and 4 bases from J, the junction kept 8 bases outside the gene matches. The CDR3 reads CACQGANGYEQYF. CDR3 bases: TGTGCCTGTCAGGGGGCAAACGGGTACGAGCAGTACTTC.

The chain has TRBV5-4 and TRBJ2-6, with TRBD2 matching over 10 bases. The CDR3 extends over 17 amino acids. Trimming removed 2 bases from V and 4 bases from J; junction bases left unmatched: 6. The germline CDR1 and CDR2 sequences are SGHNT and YYREEE (reference sequence). Here the CDR3 reads CASSFPLAGVGANVLTF. DNA of the CDR3: TGTGCCAGCAGCTTCCCGCTAGCGGGGGTAGGGGCCAACGTCCTGACTTTC.

This chain links TRBV28 with TRBJ2-2, with 8 bases aligning to TRBD1. V trimming: 6 bases; J trimming: 3 bases; junction bases outside the gene matches: 9. The CDR3 is 16 residues long. CDR1 is MDHEN, CDR2 SYDVKM, per germline. The CDR3 loop is CASRQRGQGYTGELFF. The CDR3 DNA sequence: TGTGCCAGCAGGCAACGAGGACAGGGCTACACCGGGGAGCTGTTTTTT.

Notes on this clone: Other DNA sequences within the sample encode an identical CDR3. J is TRBJ2-5 and V is TRBV5-6; D is possibly TRBD2 (6 bases). The CDR3 is 13 amino acids. V lost 7 bases and J lost 5, with 15 bases in between. Germline CDR1 is SGHDT and CDR2 is YYEEEE. CDR3 DNA: TGTGCCAGCCTTAGGACGGGGGTTGAGACCCAGTACTTC. It specifies CASLRTGVETQYF.

The chain is built from TRBV7-7 and TRBJ2-7; the D gene is possibly TRBD1 (5 bases). Per the germline V gene, CDR1 is SSHAT and CDR2 is FNYEAQ (reference sequence). Trimming cost V 5 bases and J 6 bases, with 20 bases left between them. The CDR3 totals 15 residues. Here the CDR3 reads CASSAKTTGFREQYV. CDR3 in DNA: TGTGCCAGCAGCGCCAAAACCACAGGATTCCGCGAGCAGTACGTC.

This chain connects TRBV4-3 to TRBJ2-3; 14 bases map to TRBD2. CDR1 and CDR2 from the germline V gene are LGHNA and YSLEER. CDR3 length: 15 residues. Trimming took 3 bases from V and 11 from J; bases not matched to a gene: 7. CDR3 DNA sequence: TGCGCCAGCAGCCAGGGGACTAGCGGGGGCCAGGGGCAGTATTTT. It is translated as CASSQGTSGGQGQYF.

Only one count was recorded for this clone. The chain joins TRBV7-9 to TRBJ1-2; TRBD1 might be the D (6 bases). The CDR3 spans 16 residues. Per germline, CDR1 SEHNR and CDR2 FQNEAQ (reference sequence). Between the trimmed V and J ends, which lost 2 bases and 1 base, there was a span of 14 bases. CDR3 protein: CASSLRRAGVNYGYTF. The CDR3 DNA sequence: TGTGCCAGCAGCTTACGGCGTGCAGGGGTTAACTATGGCTACACCTTC.

This clone occurred a few times. This rearrangement joins TRBV9 to TRBJ1-2; 9 nucleotides line up with TRBD1. Germline trimming cut 1 base from V and 8 bases from J; bases unmatched to any gene: 9. Germline-derived CDR1 and CDR2 are SGDLS and YYNGEE. The CDR3 length is 15 residues. The CDR3 loop is CASSVRDRDLWGYTF. CDR3 DNA sequence: TGTGCCAGCAGCGTACGGGACAGGGATCTGTGGGGCTACACCTTC.

Comment on this clone: At the DNA level, this CDR3 is encoded by other sequences in the same sample as well. For the CDR3, the DNA is TGCGCCAGCAGCTTGGCAGGGGGCGTGCAGTACGTC. Translating gives CASSLAGGVQYV. The chain carries TRBV5-4 and TRBJ2-7; 8 bases match TRBD1. Germline-derived CDR1 and CDR2 are SGHNT and YYREEE (reference sequence). This CDR3 has 12 amino acids.

V usage is TRBV29-1 and J usage is TRBJ1-2; 8 nucleotides line up with TRBD1. Germline V gene data show CDR1 as SQVTM and CDR2 as ANQGSEA. This CDR3 is built from 14 residues. The ends lost 7 bases at V and 4 bases at J; junction bases unmatched: 11. The chain's CDR3 is CSAPWTGKRYGYTF. The CDR3 DNA is TGCAGCGCTCCTTGGACAGGGAAACGCTATGGCTACACCTTC.

The V and J genes are TRBV7-2 and TRBJ2-3; 10 bases map to TRBD2. CDR3 length equals 15 residues. V lost 3 bases to trimming and J lost 4 bases; unmatched junction nucleotides: 4. Per germline, CDR1 SGHTA and CDR2 FQGNSA. The CDR3 sequence: CASSLALAGADTQYF. The CDR3 nucleotides read TGTGCCAGCAGCTTGGCGCTAGCGGGGGCAGATACGCAGTATTTT.

Here the CDR3 reads CASSLGVQGDEQFF. The CDR3 DNA reads as TGCGCCAGCAGCTTGGGAGTACAGGGTGATGAGCAGTTCTTC. V and J are TRBV5-1 and TRBJ2-1, with TRBD1 as a possible D gene (6 bases). Germline V gene lookup returns CDR1 SGHRS and CDR2 YFSETQ. The germline V and J ends were trimmed by 0 bases and 8 bases, with 12 bases remaining between them. The CDR3 extends over 14 amino acids.

This clone was detected only once. The V gene is TRBV7-3, the J gene TRBJ2-1; possible D gene TRBD2, 5 bases. Germline V gives CDR1 SGHTA, CDR2 FQGTGA. The CDR3 length is 15 residues. V gave up 0 bases and J gave up 9 bases, with 15 bases separating them. The CDR3 DNA sequence: TGTGCCAGCAGCTTAACGTATAATAAGGCGGGTGAGCAGTTCTTC. Its translation is CASSLTYNKAGEQFF.

Only one count was recorded for this clone. The chain combines TRBV5-1 with TRBJ2-7; a weak D match, TRBD1 (6 bases). The germline CDR1 and CDR2 sequences are SGHRS and YFSETQ. CDR3 length equals 17 residues. V was trimmed by 3 bases and J by 3 bases, leaving 22 bases between them. CDR3 sequence reads: CASSSSGQTKNNYEQYF. DNA of the CDR3: TGCGCCAGCAGCTCCTCCGGACAGACCAAAAATAACTACGAGCAGTACTTC.